This TCR beta chain appears in the sequencing data of a study of human T cells and chemical hapten exposure. Turning to the study itself: Diphenylcyclopropenone was applied weekly to patients' scalps across the roughly 25-week study. Whole-study results and caveats: Counts of TCRs above 1 in 1000 frequency stayed unchanged with DPC sensitization. Because they had alopecia, donors may respond immunologically unlike healthy people.

Methods used by the authors: With a range of about 23,224 to 700,000, the median per sample was around 96,000 TCRs. TCRdb passed the RACE reads through MiXCR, listing each CDR3 protein once. TCRdb assigned the V and J calls; the authors' analysis was not used. This sample has 50,000 to 65,000 distinct CDR3 sequences, with about 11% found just once. Time point noted: pre-sensitization, week 0. The treatment is: therapeutic diphenylcyclopropenone sensitization with weekly scalp DPC. Germline values: CDR1 LGHNA, CDR2 YSLEER. This CDR3 is 13 amino acids long. V lost 2 bases to trimming and J lost 4 bases, with 8 bases between them. The sample holds a few counts of this clonotype. Its antigen is unknown.

The chain recombines TRBV4-3 with TRBJ1-2; possible D gene TRBD1, 5 bases. The sample here was whole blood, taken in connection with sensitization to the hapten diphenylcyclopropenone (DPC). The receptor was derived from a woman aged 40 to 50 with alopecia areata. Some clones in this sample may be carry-over from other donors' samples. This CDR3 is CASSQSGSYGYTF. The CDR3 DNA follows: TGCGCCAGCAGCCAATCAGGGTCCTATGGCTACACCTTC.